What follows are 18 T cell receptor beta chains derived from one specimen sequenced in a study of T cell responses to AZD1222 COVID-19 vaccine. Profiled with immunoSEQ multiplex PCR; TCRdb holds only in-frame clones, not every one. The sample records approximately 140,000 clones, 94% being singletons. The specimen comprised peripheral blood, sampled on day 0 of AZD1222 vaccination. These receptors all come from an adult in good health.

The CDR3 bases are TGTGCCAGTAATCCGGGACAGTCCAACAATCAGCCCCAGCATTTT. This encodes CASNPGQSNNQPQHF. The V gene is TRBV19, the J gene TRBJ1-5, with TRBD1 identical over 7 bases. Per germline, CDR1 LNHDA and CDR2 SQIVND (reference sequence). V lost 7 bases and J lost 3; bases outside the gene matches: 9. The CDR3 runs 15 residues.

This clone was found once. The rearrangement uses TRBV5-1 and TRBJ2-1; maybe TRBD2 (6 bases). From germline, CDR1 is SGHRS and CDR2 YFSETQ. This CDR3 region has 16 residues. V dropped 0 bases and J dropped 3 bases, with 13 bases sitting between them. The CDR3 bases are TGCGCCAGCAGCTTGGCATACGCGGGGAGCTACAATGAGCAGTTCTTC. Protein sequence: CASSLAYAGSYNEQFF.

The chain combines TRBV6-2 or TRBV6-3 with TRBJ2-7, with 7 bases that match TRBD2. The germline V gene has CDR1 MNHEY and CDR2 SVGEGT. The CDR3 contains 12 residues. CDR3 nucleotide sequence: TGTGCCAGCAGTCTCCCGTCGGGACTAATGGTGGTC. Translated, it gives CASSLPSGLMVV.

This clone was seen once. The chain recombines TRBV5-6 with TRBJ1-4; 7 positions match TRBD1. This CDR3 has 16 amino acids. V lost 1 base, J lost 6 bases, and 9 bases stayed unmatched. The V gene's germline CDR1 is SGHDT and CDR2 YYEEEE. The CDR3 coding sequence is TGTGCCAGCAGCTTGAACCGGGACAGAGGACATGAAAAACTGTTTTTT. Translating gives CASSLNRDRGHEKLFF.

The chain recombines TRBV4-2 with TRBJ1-5, with 8 bases fitting TRBD1. Germline CDR1 reads LGHNA; CDR2 reads YNFKEQ. J was trimmed by 5 bases and V by 3 bases; bases with no gene match: 9. The CDR3 contains 16 residues. CDR3 nucleotide sequence: TGTGCCAGCAGCCACACGTACACAGGGGGGCATCAGCCCCAGCATTTT. Its translation is CASSHTYTGGHQPQHF.

This chain joins TRBV7-9 and TRBJ1-2; no clear D. This CDR3 has 13 amino acids. Germline V lookup: CDR1 SEHNR, CDR2 FQNEAQ (reference sequence). Trimming removed 1 base at V and 6 bases at J, with 9 bases between. CDR3 sequence: CASSLEPLDGYTF. The CDR3 DNA reads TGTGCCAGCAGCTTAGAGCCTCTCGATGGCTACACCTTC.

V and J are TRBV18 and TRBJ1-1, with D hard to call. The V end lost 3 bases, the J end lost 4 bases, and 12 bases lay between the germline ends. The CDR3 loop spans 14 amino acids. Germline V lookup: CDR1 KGHSH, CDR2 LQKENI. The CDR3 sequence is CASSPWTWGTEAFF. The CDR3 region has the DNA TGTGCCAGCTCACCGTGGACCTGGGGCACTGAAGCTTTCTTT.

The chain links TRBV2 to TRBJ1-5; 8 nucleotides align to TRBD1. The germline CDR1 and CDR2 sequences are SNHLY and FYNNEI. Trimming removed 3 bases from V and 1 base from J; junction bases left unmatched: 2. The CDR3 is 15 residues long. CDR3: CASSDQGASNQPQHF. The CDR3 DNA is TGTGCCAGCAGTGATCAGGGGGCGAGCAATCAGCCCCAGCATTTT.

The chain employs TRBV2 and TRBJ2-1; 13 positions match TRBD2. Germline values: CDR1 SNHLY, CDR2 FYNNEI. The CDR3 spans 16 residues. J was trimmed by 8 bases and V by 6 bases; bases with no gene match: 10. The CDR3: CASSGGGLAGEYEQFF. Here the CDR3 DNA reads TGTGCCAGCAGCGGCGGCGGACTAGCGGGAGAGTATGAGCAGTTCTTC.

The chain couples TRBV7-9 to TRBJ1-1, with 9 nucleotides matching TRBD1. In germline, CDR1 is SEHNR, CDR2 FQNEAQ (reference sequence). V lost 5 bases and J lost 3; bases outside the gene matches: 4. CDR3 length: 14 residues. DNA of the CDR3: TGTGCCAGCAGCCCGGGACAGGGCTACACTGAAGCTTTCTTT. Protein: CASSPGQGYTEAFF.

The chain couples TRBV5-6 to TRBJ2-7, with D possibly TRBD1 on 7 matching bases. The CDR3 is made up of 16 amino acids. Germline V gives CDR1 SGHDT, CDR2 YYEEEE. The ends were cut back, 0 bases at V and 3 bases at J, with 16 bases in the middle. As DNA, the CDR3 is TGTGCCAGCAGCTTGGAGGGGGCCGGGGGTATCTACGAGCAGTACGTC. Residues: CASSLEGAGGIYEQYV.

The J gene is TRBJ1-4, the V gene TRBV11-2; D unclear. This CDR3 spans 16 amino acids. Looked up from germline, CDR1 is SGHAT and CDR2 is FQNNGV. V was clipped by 4 bases and J by 6 bases, with 18 bases between them. CDR3 in amino acids: CASSSNIGVGDEKLFF. In nucleotides, the CDR3 is TGTGCCAGCAGCTCCAATATAGGCGTAGGTGATGAAAAACTGTTTTTT.

The chain uses TRBV15 and TRBJ2-5, with D possibly being TRBD1 (6 bases). Germline V CDR1 and CDR2: LNHNV, YYDKDF (reference sequence). CDR3 length: 15 amino acids. Trimming took 0 bases from V and 2 from J, leaving 10 bases between them. CDR3 sequence: CATSRDRGRQETQYF. The DNA of the CDR3 is TGTGCCACCAGCAGAGACAGGGGAAGGCAAGAGACCCAGTACTTC.

The rearrangement links TRBV7-3 to TRBJ2-1, with D possibly being TRBD2 (6 bases). Germline CDR1 and CDR2: SGHTA and FQGTGA. CDR3 length: 12 residues. The V gene lost 5 bases and the J gene lost 10 bases, with 12 bases spanning the gap. The CDR3 region is CASSETSAEQFF. In DNA, the CDR3 is TGTGCCAGCAGCGAGACTAGTGCCGAGCAGTTCTTC.

CDR3 nucleotides: TGTGCCAGCAGCTTAGGGTTACAGGGGCTCTCAGATACGCAGTATTTT. Its protein is CASSLGLQGLSDTQYF. The V and J genes are TRBV11-2 and TRBJ2-3; 7 nucleotides match TRBD1. This CDR3 is built from 16 residues. J lost 4 bases, V lost 1 base, and 8 bases had no gene match. CDR1 SGHAT and CDR2 FQNNGV come from the germline V gene.

The rearrangement uses TRBV6-5 and TRBJ2-1; 7 nucleotides align to TRBD2. CDR1 and CDR2 (germline): MNHEY, SVGAGI. The V and J ends lost 0 bases and 8 bases, in that order; junction bases with no gene match: 7. The CDR3 sequence is 15 residues long. The CDR3 protein is CASSYSGGSGDEQFF. The CDR3 region has the DNA TGTGCCAGCAGTTACTCGGGGGGGAGTGGCGATGAGCAGTTCTTC.

With respect to this clone: One junction end does not reproduce the germline sequence, and a read error may be involved. The chain has TRBV18 and TRBJ1-3; no reliable D call. Germline CDR1 and CDR2: KGHSH and LQKENI. This CDR3 contains 14 residues. CDR3 sequence reads: CASSQGQAGYTIYF. CDR3 in DNA: TGTGCCAGCTCACAAGGGCAGGCTGGATACACCATATATTTT.

The chain combines TRBV12-3 or TRBV12-4 with TRBJ1-1; unclear D gene. The CDR3 spans 13 residues. The V and J ends lost 3 bases and 1 base respectively, with 6 bases between them. As DNA, the CDR3 is TGTGCCAGCAGTTTTAGGGAGAACACTGAAGCTTTCTTT. Protein sequence: CASSFRENTEAFF.